This TCR beta chain was sequenced during a study of metastatic and nonmetastatic thyroid tumors. Study background: Repertoires from malignant and benign thyroid patients were compared across blood and tumor or nodule tissue. Study conclusions and caveats: In blood and tumor, TCR beta diversity was reportedly significantly higher in malignant thyroid tumors than in benign nodules.

Source study methods: In papillary thyroid cancer, a distant-metastasis classifier was built using CDR3 differences across clinicopathological groups. TCRdb reanalyzed the PCR reads via MiXCR. The V and J calls were determined by TCRdb, not by the authors. The repertoire holds 20,000 to 30,000 clones, roughly an eighth seen once, with 13% to 15% in the top ten. No patient had received any treatment before thyroid surgery. The length of the CDR3 is 16 residues. The V gene end was trimmed by 4 bases and the J gene end by 0 bases; junction bases not matched to a gene: 8. The germline CDR1 and CDR2 sequences are MDHEN and SYDVKM. This clone came up many times. The antigen is undetermined.

Material for sequencing was blood. The chain uses TRBV28 and TRBJ2-7; TRBD1 matches 8 bases. The TCR comes from a female donor with papillary thyroid cancer or a benign thyroid nodule (not recorded which). Some clones in this sample may be carry-over from other donors' samples. The CDR3, as DNA: TGTGCCAGCAGTTCTGAGACAGGGGACCTCTCCTACGAGCAGTACTTC. It translates to CASSSETGDLSYEQYF.